This TCR beta chain was identified during a study of blood T cell repertoires in COVID-19. Study information: The samples span acute and convalescent COVID-19 from the United States, Italy and Spain. PBMCs, B-cell-depleted T cells, or T cells were the source of the cDNA or gDNA that made up the material.

Adults between about 18 and 95 years of age took part from approximately 24 US areas. Germline-derived CDR1 and CDR2 are ENHRY and SYGVKD. V lost 2 bases to trimming and J lost 1 base; unmatched junction nucleotides: 0. The CDR3 consists of 14 residues. Original processing methods: Nucleated cell counts were estimated from reference gene primer amplification. Profiling relied on immunoSEQ multiplex PCR, and the TCRdb table lists in-frame clones only, not all of them. V, J and clone size reflect that table, while D and trimming were determined from the DNA. In the table there are roughly 280,000 clones, 75% to 90% of which are singletons.

Sequencing was done on a sample of PBMCs or T cells enriched from blood (not recorded which). The TCR sequence derives from a woman aged 18-30 years who had recovered from COVID-19. The chain employs TRBV10-3 and TRBJ1-1, with 8 bases identical to TRBD1. The CDR3 sequence: CAISEGQGNTEAFF. CDR3 in DNA: TGTGCCATCAGTGAGGGACAGGGGAACACTGAAGCTTTCTTT.